The T cell receptor beta chain described here comes from a study of cytomegalovirus exposure and HLA in healthy donors. Unmatched junction bases numbered 4, after V lost 3 bases and J lost 2 bases. Germline V gene data show CDR1 as SNHLY and CDR2 as FYNNEI. This CDR3 is built from 16 residues. The study ran its PCR with 60 Vbeta and 13 Jbeta primers. In the authors' workflow: Later analysis identified 88 million or so unique TCR beta chains, about 12 million shared. This table comes from immunoSEQ multiplex PCR, and its TCRdb copy is limited to in-frame clones, with some not included. V and J calls and clone size are those listed in that table; D and trimming were worked out from the DNA. The sample records around 260,000 clones, 80% being singletons.

This rearrangement joins TRBV2 to TRBJ2-2; 9 bases line up with TRBD2. The sequence was obtained from a girl aged 2 to 10 in good health and CMV-seronegative. Sequencing was carried out using PBMCs. This chain's CDR3 is CASSEGLAGNTGELFF. Written as DNA, the CDR3 is TGTGCCAGCAGTGAGGGGCTAGCGGGAAACACCGGGGAGCTGTTTTTT.